The sequence of this TCR beta chain was determined in a study of blood T cell repertoires in COVID-19. TCRdb keeps only in-frame clones here, not all; method: immunoSEQ multiplex PCR. The sample contains a few hundred thousand clones, about 85% of which appear only once. This clone was detected only once. V lost 7 bases and J 10 bases, leaving 20 bases between the germline ends. The CDR3 has 14 residues. Looked up from germline, CDR1 is SGHRS and CDR2 is YFSETQ. The TCR sequence derives from a woman of 80 years or more with COVID-19, enrolled during active disease. The chain has TRBV5-1 and TRBJ1-4; a possible D gene is TRBD1 (5 bases). The source material was peripheral blood. CDR3 nucleotide sequence: TGCGCCAGCGGTCTAGACAGCTCTCGTGCAAAACTGTTTTTT. Residues: CASGLDSSRAKLFF.